This TCR beta chain was observed in a study of beta chain features in type 1 diabetes. This clone was counted a few times. Its specificity is unknown. Since all of the isolated RNA was reverse transcribed, expressed TCRB transcripts were what got sequenced. Assay used: immunoSEQ multiplex PCR; TCRdb lists only in-frame clones, some missing. The data hold more than 550,000 clones, with 11% to 15% observed a single time. Study-level findings and limits: Across all four CD4+ subsets, people with type 1 diabetes showed modestly shorter TCRB CDR3s.

This CDR3 region has 14 residues. Trimming removed 6 bases at V and 0 bases at J, with 9 bases between. CDR1 is MNHEY, CDR2 SVGAGI, per germline. The V gene is TRBV6-5, the J gene TRBJ1-5; D may be TRBD1 (5 bases). Sequenced: naive CD4+ T cells from blood. The sequence derives from a man younger than 35 with type 1 diabetes. The CDR3 spells CASRRTGSNQPQHF. DNA of the CDR3: TGTGCCAGCAGGAGAACAGGTAGCAATCAGCCCCAGCATTTT.